The 2 T cell receptor beta chains below all came from one sample that was sequenced in a study of OX40 agonist ivuxolimab in advanced cancers. The repertoire was sequenced with immunoSEQ multiplex PCR; TCRdb's copy has only in-frame clones and lacks some. The table records 95,000 to 150,000 clones, 85% to 90% of them present only once. The source was CD4+ or CD8+ T cells sorted from blood, collected in a trial of the OX40 agonist ivuxolimab. Receptors were obtained from an adult with an advanced solid tumor such as melanoma, head and neck, liver or kidney cancer.

This chain joins TRBV5-4 and TRBJ2-3; 8 bases agree with TRBD2. The CDR3 loop spans 16 amino acids. Germline V gene lookup returns CDR1 SGHNT and CDR2 YYREEE (reference sequence). Trimming cost V 1 base and J 2 bases; bases outside gene matches: 6. CDR3 loop: CASSLRAGGVTDTQYF. Here the CDR3 DNA reads TGTGCCAGCAGCTTGAGGGCGGGGGGTGTCACAGATACGCAGTATTTT.

This chain joins TRBV7-2 and TRBJ2-3; D not resolved. The V end lost 2 bases, the J end lost 7 bases, and 10 bases lay between the germline ends. The CDR3 contains 13 residues. CDR1 is SGHTA and CDR2 is FQGNSA in the germline V gene. The CDR3 DNA is TGTGCCAGCAGCTTAAGGGTAGACCATACGCAGTATTTT. Its translation is CASSLRVDHTQYF.